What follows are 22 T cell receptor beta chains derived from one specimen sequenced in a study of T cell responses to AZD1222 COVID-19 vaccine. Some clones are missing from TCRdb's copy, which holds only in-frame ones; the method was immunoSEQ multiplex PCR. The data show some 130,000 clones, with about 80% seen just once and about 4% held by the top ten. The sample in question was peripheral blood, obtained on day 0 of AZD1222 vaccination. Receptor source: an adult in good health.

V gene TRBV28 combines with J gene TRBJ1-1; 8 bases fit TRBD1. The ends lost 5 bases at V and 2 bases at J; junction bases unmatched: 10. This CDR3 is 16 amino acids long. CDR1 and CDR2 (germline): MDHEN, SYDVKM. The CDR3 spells CASSDLRDRLNTEAFF. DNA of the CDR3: TGTGCCAGCAGTGACCTCCGGGACAGGTTAAACACTGAAGCTTTCTTT.

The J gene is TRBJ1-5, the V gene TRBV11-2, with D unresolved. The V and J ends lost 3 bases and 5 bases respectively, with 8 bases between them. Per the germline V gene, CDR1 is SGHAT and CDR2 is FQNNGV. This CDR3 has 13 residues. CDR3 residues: CASSLGGDQPQHF. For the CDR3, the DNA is TGTGCCAGCAGCTTGGGCGGAGATCAGCCCCAGCATTTT. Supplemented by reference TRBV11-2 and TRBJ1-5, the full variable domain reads EAGVAQSPRYKIIEKRQSVAFWCNPISGHATLYWYQQILGQGPKLLIQFQNNGVVDDSQLPKDRFSAERLKGVDSTLKIQPAKLEDSAVYLCASSLGGDQPQHFGDGTRLSIL.

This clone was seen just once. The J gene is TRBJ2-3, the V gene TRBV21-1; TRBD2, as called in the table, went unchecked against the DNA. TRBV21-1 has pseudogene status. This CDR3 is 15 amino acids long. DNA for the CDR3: TGTGCCAGCAGCAAAGGAGGGACTGCGGGAGATACGCAGTATTTT. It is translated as CASSKGGTAGDTQYF.

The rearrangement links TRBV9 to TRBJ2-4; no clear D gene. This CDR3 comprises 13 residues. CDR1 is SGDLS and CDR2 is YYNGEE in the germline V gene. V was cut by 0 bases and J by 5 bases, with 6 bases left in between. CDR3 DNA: TGTGCCAGCAGCGTAGAAATAGAAAACATTCAGTACTTC. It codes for CASSVEIENIQYF.

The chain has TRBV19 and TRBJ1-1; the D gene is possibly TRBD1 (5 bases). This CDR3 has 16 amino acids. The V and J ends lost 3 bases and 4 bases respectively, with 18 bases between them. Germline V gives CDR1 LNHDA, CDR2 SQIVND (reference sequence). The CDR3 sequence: CASSIIEGRGRTEAFF. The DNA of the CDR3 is TGTGCCAGTAGTATTATAGAGGGCCGGGGCCGCACTGAAGCTTTCTTT.

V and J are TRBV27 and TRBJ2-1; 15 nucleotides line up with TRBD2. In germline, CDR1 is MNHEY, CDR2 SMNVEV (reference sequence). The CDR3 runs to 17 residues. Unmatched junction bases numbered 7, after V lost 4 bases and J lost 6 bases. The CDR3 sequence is CASSSRGTSGGSNEQFF. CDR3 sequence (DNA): TGTGCCAGCAGTTCCCGCGGGACTAGCGGGGGGTCCAATGAGCAGTTCTTC.

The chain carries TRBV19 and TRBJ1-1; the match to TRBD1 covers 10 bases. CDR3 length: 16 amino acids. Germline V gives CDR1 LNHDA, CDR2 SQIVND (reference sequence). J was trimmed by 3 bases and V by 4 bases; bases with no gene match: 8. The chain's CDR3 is CASSTDRGLRYTEAFF. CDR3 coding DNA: TGTGCCAGTAGTACGGACAGGGGGTTGAGGTACACTGAAGCTTTCTTT.

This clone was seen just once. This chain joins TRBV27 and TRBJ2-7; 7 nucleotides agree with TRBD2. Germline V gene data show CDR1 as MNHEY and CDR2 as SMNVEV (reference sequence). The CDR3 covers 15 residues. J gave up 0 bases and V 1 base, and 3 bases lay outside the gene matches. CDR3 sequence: CASSLFRGVSYEQYF. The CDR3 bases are TGTGCCAGCAGTTTATTCCGGGGGGTCTCCTACGAGCAGTACTTC.

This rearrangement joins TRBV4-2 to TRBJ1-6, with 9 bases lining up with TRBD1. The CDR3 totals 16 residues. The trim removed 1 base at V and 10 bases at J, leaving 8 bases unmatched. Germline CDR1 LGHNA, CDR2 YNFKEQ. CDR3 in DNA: TGTGCCAGCAGCCAAGGACTGGGACAGGGTGAATCACCCCTCCACTTT. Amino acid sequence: CASSQGLGQGESPLHF.

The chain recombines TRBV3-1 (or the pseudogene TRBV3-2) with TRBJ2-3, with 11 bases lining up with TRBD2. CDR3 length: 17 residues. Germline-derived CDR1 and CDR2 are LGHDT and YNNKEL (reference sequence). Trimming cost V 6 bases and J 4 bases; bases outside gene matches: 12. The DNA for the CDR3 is TGTGCCAGCAGTCTCCGAGGGTTAGCGGGGGGGGCAGATACGCAGTATTTT. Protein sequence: CASSLRGLAGGADTQYF.

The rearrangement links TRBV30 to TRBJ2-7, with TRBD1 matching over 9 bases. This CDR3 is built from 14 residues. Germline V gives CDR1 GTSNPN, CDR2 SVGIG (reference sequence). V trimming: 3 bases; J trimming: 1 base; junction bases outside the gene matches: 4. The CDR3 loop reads CAWRRTGVSYEQYF. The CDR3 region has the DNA TGTGCCTGGAGGAGGACAGGGGTGTCCTACGAGCAGTACTTC.

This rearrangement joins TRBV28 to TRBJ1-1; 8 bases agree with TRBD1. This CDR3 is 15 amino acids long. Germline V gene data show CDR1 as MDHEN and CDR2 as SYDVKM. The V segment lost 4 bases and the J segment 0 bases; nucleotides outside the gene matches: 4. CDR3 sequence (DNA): TGTGCCAGCAGTTGGGGCAGGGGGCTGAACACTGAAGCTTTCTTT. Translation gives CASSWGRGLNTEAFF. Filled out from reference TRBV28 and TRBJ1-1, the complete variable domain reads DVKVTQSSRYLVKRTGEKVFLECVQDMDHENMFWYRQDPGLGLRLIYFSYDVKMKEKGDIPEGYSVSREKKERFSLILESASTNQTSMYLCASSWGRGLNTEAFFGQGTRLTVV.

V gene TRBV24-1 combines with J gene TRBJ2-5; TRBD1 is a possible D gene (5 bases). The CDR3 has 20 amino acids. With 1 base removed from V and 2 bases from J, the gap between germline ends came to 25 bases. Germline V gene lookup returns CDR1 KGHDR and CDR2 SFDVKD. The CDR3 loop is CATSDFGRALRGTPQETQYF. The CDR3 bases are TGTGCCACCAGTGATTTTGGCAGGGCCCTGCGTGGAACCCCTCAAGAGACCCAGTACTTC.

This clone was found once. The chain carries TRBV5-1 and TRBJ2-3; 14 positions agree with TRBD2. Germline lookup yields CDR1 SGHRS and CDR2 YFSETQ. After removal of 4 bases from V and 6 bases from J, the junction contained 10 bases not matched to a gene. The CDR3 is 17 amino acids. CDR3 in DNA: TGCGCCAGCAGCGTTGGGACTAGCGGGGGTAACCTGGATACGCAGTATTTT. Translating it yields CASSVGTSGGNLDTQYF.

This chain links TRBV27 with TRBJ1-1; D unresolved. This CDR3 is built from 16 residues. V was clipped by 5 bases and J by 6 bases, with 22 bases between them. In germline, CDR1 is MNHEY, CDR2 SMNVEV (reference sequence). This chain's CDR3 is CASSPVPGELDAEAFF. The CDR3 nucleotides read TGTGCCAGCAGTCCGGTCCCCGGGGAACTCGACGCTGAAGCTTTCTTT.

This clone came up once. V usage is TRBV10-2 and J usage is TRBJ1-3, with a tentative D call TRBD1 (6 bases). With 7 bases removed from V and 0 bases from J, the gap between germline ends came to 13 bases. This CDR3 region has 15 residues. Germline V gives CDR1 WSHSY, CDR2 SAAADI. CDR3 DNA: TGCGCCAGCACCGACGACAGGAACTCTGGAAACACCATATATTTT. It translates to CASTDDRNSGNTIYF.

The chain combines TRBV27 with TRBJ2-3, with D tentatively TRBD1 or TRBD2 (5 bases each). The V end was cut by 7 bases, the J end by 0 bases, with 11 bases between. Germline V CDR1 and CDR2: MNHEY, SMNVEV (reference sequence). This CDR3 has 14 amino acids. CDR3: CASTRGGSTDTQYF. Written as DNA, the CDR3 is TGTGCCAGCACCCGGGGCGGGAGCACAGATACGCAGTATTTT.

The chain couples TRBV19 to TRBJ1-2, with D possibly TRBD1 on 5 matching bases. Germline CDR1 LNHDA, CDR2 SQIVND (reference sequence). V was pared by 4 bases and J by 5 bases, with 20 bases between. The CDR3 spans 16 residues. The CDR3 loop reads CASSNPQTENSYGYTF. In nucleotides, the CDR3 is TGTGCCAGTAGTAACCCTCAGACAGAAAACAGTTATGGCTACACCTTC.

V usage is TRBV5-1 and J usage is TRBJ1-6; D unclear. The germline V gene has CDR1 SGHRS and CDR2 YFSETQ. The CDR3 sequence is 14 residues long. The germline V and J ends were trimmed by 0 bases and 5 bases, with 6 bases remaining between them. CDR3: CASSLGRNNSPLHF. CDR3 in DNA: TGCGCCAGCAGCTTGGGGAGAAATAATTCACCCCTCCACTTT.

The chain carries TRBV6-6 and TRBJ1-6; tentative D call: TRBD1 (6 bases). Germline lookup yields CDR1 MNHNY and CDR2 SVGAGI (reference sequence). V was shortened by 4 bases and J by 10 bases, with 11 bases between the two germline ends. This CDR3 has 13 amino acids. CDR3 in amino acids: CASSLQGGSPLHF. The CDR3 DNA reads TGTGCCAGCAGTTTACAGGGAGGATCACCCCTCCACTTT.

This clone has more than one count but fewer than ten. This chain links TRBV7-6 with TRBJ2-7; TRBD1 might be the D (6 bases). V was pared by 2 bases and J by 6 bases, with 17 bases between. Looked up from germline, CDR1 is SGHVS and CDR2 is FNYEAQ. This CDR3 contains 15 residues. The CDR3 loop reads CASSLSLDSYGEQYF. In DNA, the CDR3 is TGTGCCAGCAGCTTATCTCTGGACAGTTACGGCGAGCAGTACTTC.

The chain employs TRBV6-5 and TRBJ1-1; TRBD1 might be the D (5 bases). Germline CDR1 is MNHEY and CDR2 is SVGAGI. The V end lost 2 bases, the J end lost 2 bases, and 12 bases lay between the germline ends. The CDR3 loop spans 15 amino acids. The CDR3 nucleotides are TGTGCCAGCAGTTACAGGGGACGTTTAAACACTGAAGCTTTCTTT. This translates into CASSYRGRLNTEAFF.